The 4 T cell receptor beta chains below all came from one sample that was sequenced in a study of long-term antiretroviral therapy in people with HIV. Running of the v3.0 immunoSEQ assay took place at survey level. Only in-frame clones appear in the TCRdb table, and some are missing; sequencing was by immunoSEQ multiplex PCR. The sample consists of about 16,000 clones, about 78% of them appearing once. The source was unsorted PBMCs, collected 3.1 to 3.3 years after starting antiretroviral therapy. These receptors were obtained from a middle-aged woman with HIV.

A few counts support this clone. CDR3 sequence: CASSEYRVSDGYTF. DNA of the CDR3: TGTGCCAGCAGTGAGTACAGGGTCTCGGATGGCTACACCTTC. This sequence joins TRBV6-1 and TRBJ1-2; weak D call: TRBD1 (6 bases). The germline CDR1 and CDR2 sequences are MNHNS and SASEGT. V lost 3 bases and J lost 6, with 14 bases in between. The CDR3 extends over 14 amino acids.

The rearrangement joins TRBV12-5 to TRBJ1-3; D gene ambiguous. In germline, CDR1 is LGHNT, CDR2 FRNRAP. There are 17 residues in the CDR3. Trimming shortened V by 3 bases and J by 0 bases, and 15 bases separated the two germline ends. CDR3 amino acids: CASGLRRFIRSGNTIYF. In DNA form, the CDR3 reads TGTGCTAGTGGTTTACGTAGGTTCATCCGCTCTGGAAACACCATATATTTT.

This rearrangement joins TRBV4-1 to TRBJ1-1; TRBD1 aligns across 9 bases. Germline V CDR1 and CDR2: MGHRA, YSYEKL. Losses at the gene ends were 5 bases for V and 1 base for J; bases not matched to a gene: 8. CDR3 length: 16 residues. The CDR3 bases are TGCGCCAGCAGCTACCCGGGACAGGGCGGGAACACTGAAGCTTTCTTT. It codes for CASSYPGQGGNTEAFF.

V and J are TRBV30 and TRBJ2-7; 7 bases agree with TRBD1. With V trimmed by 3 bases and J by 6 bases, 11 bases remained unmatched. The germline gives CDR1 GTSNPN, CDR2 SVGIG (reference sequence). CDR3 length: 14 residues. DNA of the CDR3: TGTGCCTGGAGAAGGGGGCCGGGCCCCTTCGAGCAGTACTTC. Its translation: CAWRRGPGPFEQYF.